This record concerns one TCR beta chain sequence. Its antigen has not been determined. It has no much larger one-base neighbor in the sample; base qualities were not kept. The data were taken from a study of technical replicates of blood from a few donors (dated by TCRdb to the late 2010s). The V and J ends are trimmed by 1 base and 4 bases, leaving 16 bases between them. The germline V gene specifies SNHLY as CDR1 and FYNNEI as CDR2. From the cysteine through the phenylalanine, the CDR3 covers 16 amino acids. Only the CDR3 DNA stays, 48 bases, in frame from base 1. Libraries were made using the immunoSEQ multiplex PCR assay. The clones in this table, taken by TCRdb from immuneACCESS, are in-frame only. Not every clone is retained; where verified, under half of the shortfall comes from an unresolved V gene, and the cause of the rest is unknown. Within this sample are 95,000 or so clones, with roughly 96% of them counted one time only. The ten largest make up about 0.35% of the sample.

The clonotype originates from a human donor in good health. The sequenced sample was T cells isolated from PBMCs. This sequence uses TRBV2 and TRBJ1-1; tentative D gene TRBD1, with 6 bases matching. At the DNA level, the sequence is TGTGCCAGCAGTGAAGTACAGGGAAGTGGGGTCACTGAAGCTTTCTTT. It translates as CASSEVQGSGVTEAFF. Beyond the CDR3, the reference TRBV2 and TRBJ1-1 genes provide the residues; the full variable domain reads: EPEVTQTPSHQVTQMGQEVILRCVPISNHLYFYWYRQILGQKVEFLVSFYNNEISEKSEIFDDQFSVERPDGSNFTLKIRSTKLEDSAMYFCASSEVQGSGVTEAFFGQGTRLTVV.